One and the same sample provided the 8 T cell receptor beta chains below, sequenced in a study of molecular identifiers for immune sequencing clone quantification. TCRdb reprocessed the PCR reads via MiXCR and lists one record per CDR3 protein. The table lists about 640,000 distinct CDR3 sequences, less than 20% of them singletons. Sequencing input: naive CD8+ T cells from blood, with Jurkat cell RNA spiked in. Subset given: FACS-sorted CD8+CD4-CCR7+CD45RA+ naive T cells. The receptors were sampled from a human donor in good health. Some libraries in this study had Jurkat cell RNA spiked in.

Comments on this clonotype: The CDR3 does not close with the conserved phenylalanine or tryptophan, likely indicating a read error. The chain carries TRBV7-2 and TRBJ2-3, with 8 bases aligning to TRBD1. Germline CDR1 and CDR2: SGHTA and FQGNSA. The ends lost 3 bases at V and 5 bases at J; junction bases unmatched: 16. The CDR3 is made up of 18 amino acids. CDR3 amino acids: CASSFLIAADRDVDTQYS. The DNA for the CDR3 is TGTGCCAGCAGCTTCCTGATAGCAGCGGACAGGGACGTAGATACGCAGTATTCT.

This clonotype came up many times. The genes are TRBV19 and TRBJ2-2; possible D gene TRBD1, 7 bases. Germline V CDR1 and CDR2: LNHDA, SQIVND (reference sequence). The CDR3 has 14 amino acids. Between the trimmed V and J ends, which lost 5 bases and 6 bases, there was a span of 13 bases. The CDR3 sequence: CASSPQGEAGELFF. CDR3 coding DNA: TGTGCCAGTAGTCCTCAGGGGGAGGCCGGGGAGCTGTTTTTT.

This clonotype was detected ten times or more. The V call is TRBV30, the J call TRBJ2-5, with unresolved D. Trimming took off 1 base at V and 4 bases at J, with 4 bases between the two ends. Germline V gene sequence: CDR1 GTSNPN, CDR2 SVGIG (reference sequence). The CDR3 runs to 11 residues. The CDR3 region is CAWSGTETQYF. DNA of the CDR3: TGTGCCTGGAGTGGGACAGAGACCCAGTACTTC. The whole variable domain, filled in from reference TRBV30 and TRBJ2-5, reads SQTIHQWPATLVQPVGSPLSLECTVEGTSNPNLYWYRQAAGRGLQLLFYSVGIGQISSEVPQNLSASRPQDRQFILSSKKLLLSDSGFYLCAWSGTETQYFGPGTRLLVL.

CDR3 coding DNA: TGTGCCAGCAACCAGAACACCGGGGAGCTGTTTTTT. Translated: CASNQNTGELFF. The chain is built from TRBV5-4 and TRBJ2-2; no clear D gene. This CDR3 contains 12 residues. Trimming removed 6 bases at V and 1 base at J, with 4 bases between. Germline V gene data show CDR1 as SGHNT and CDR2 as YYREEE (reference sequence).

This clonotype appeared a few times. This chain links TRBV3-1 with TRBJ2-1; maybe TRBD2 (6 bases). Trimming took 1 base from V and 9 from J, leaving 13 bases between them. CDR1 is LGHDT and CDR2 is YNNKEL in the germline V gene (reference sequence). This CDR3 has 14 amino acids. The CDR3 coding sequence is TGTGCCAGCAGCCAAGTCGGAGGGCCTCTTGAGCAGTTCTTC. It encodes CASSQVGGPLEQFF.

There are a few counts of this clonotype. Relative to the germline gene, one junction end is altered; a read error may explain this. The J gene is TRBJ2-3, the V gene TRBV11-2; the D gene is possibly TRBD1 (6 bases). The CDR3 runs to 15 residues. Germline CDR1 reads SGHAT; CDR2 reads FQNNGV. The CDR3 DNA reads as TGTACCAGCAGCTCTGGACAGCTTAGCACAGATACGCAGTATTTT. This translates into CTSSSGQLSTDTQYF.

This clonotype has more than one count but fewer than ten. V is TRBV14 and J is TRBJ2-5, with D possibly matching TRBD1 (6 bases). From germline, CDR1 is SGHDN and CDR2 FVKESK. V lost 4 bases, J lost 4 bases, and 13 bases lay in between. The CDR3 extends over 14 amino acids. In DNA, the CDR3 is TGTGCCAGCAGCCCAGCTTGGGGGCGAGAGACCCAGTACTTC. Encoded protein: CASSPAWGRETQYF.

Comment on this clonotype: This could be a read error, since a much larger clone is one nucleotide away. The gene calls are TRBV20-1 and TRBJ1-1, with TRBD1 matching over 9 bases. Germline CDR1 and CDR2: DFQATT and SNEGSKA (reference sequence). The CDR3 runs to 13 residues. CDR3 in DNA: TGCAGTCCCTGGGACAGGGTGAACGCTGAAGCTTTCTTT. It translates to CSPWDRVNAEAFF.